This T cell receptor beta chain originates from a study of T cell repertoires in cytomegalovirus infection. Whole-study context: Both a matching HLA type and CMV infection were indicated by public TCR beta signatures.

One entry per CDR3 protein, called by TCRdb with MiXCR from the reads. The sample includes 400,000 or so distinct CDR3 sequences, 15% to 20% of them seen just once. A word on this clonotype: What it binds is unknown.

The V gene's germline CDR1 is DFQATT and CDR2 SNEGSKA (reference sequence). Trimming cost V 0 bases and J 3 bases; bases outside gene matches: 9. This CDR3 is built from 17 residues. Notes on the study in general: Within the response measured ex vivo, HLA-C-restricted CMV-specific TCR beta clonotypes were dominant.

The sample consisted of PBMCs. This chain joins TRBV20-1 and TRBJ2-1; 9 nucleotides agree with TRBD2. The TCR originated in a human donor in good health (CMV status not recorded). Some clones in this sample may be carry-over from other donors' samples. This CDR3 reads CSARDPLAGALYNEQFF. CDR3 in DNA: TGCAGTGCTAGAGACCCATTAGCGGGGGCACTCTACAATGAGCAGTTCTTC.